This is a list of T cell receptor beta chains from one sample in a study of regulatory T cells in long-lasting Graves disease. A single record per CDR3 protein comes from TCRdb applying MiXCR to the multiplex PCR reads. Of around 420,000 distinct CDR3 sequences in the sample, approximately 15% were seen once. This sample also appeared in a second study, on T cells in Graves' hyperthyroidism and ophthalmopathy.

The sequenced sample was peripheral blood mononuclear cells (PBMCs), obtained at new diagnosis, from a patient treated with antithyroid drugs. The source is a woman aged 40 to 55 with Graves disease. Each CDR3 is given with its conserved first and last residue. A D gene is named only where the DNA matches it firmly. The listing skips clone size in some rows; elsewhere it reads once, few, many or a size class.

TRBV5-1	.	TRBJ2-7	many	TGCGCCAGCAGCACATCGACCGGGCCCGCATACGAGCAGTACTTC	CASSTSTGPAYEQYF
TRBV10-3	.	TRBJ1-2	many	TGTGCCATCAGTGAGTCTCGACCTGTCCCGGGACAAGGGACAAGGGACTATGGCTACACCTTC	CAISESRPVPGQGTRDYGYTF
TRBV3-1	.	TRBJ2-1	many	TGTGCCACAATGGGTGCTATTGAGCAGTTCTTC	CATMGAIEQFF
TRBV18	.	TRBJ2-4	.	TGTGCCAGCTCACCACCTGGTACTAGCCAGAACATTCAGTACTTC	CASSPPGTSQNIQYF
TRBV2	.	TRBJ1-4	many	TGTGCCAGCACAGGGGTCTTTAATGAAAAACTGTTTTTT	CASTGVFNEKLFF
TRBV6-1	TRBD2	TRBJ2-1	many	TGTGCCAGCACCGCGGGGGGAAATGAGCAGTTCTTC	CASTAGGNEQFF
TRBV7-9	.	TRBJ2-2	many	TGTGCCAGCGTAGGAACAAAACCACTCGCGAACACCGGGGAGCTGTTTTTT	CASVGTKPLANTGELFF
TRBV28	TRBD2	TRBJ2-7	many	TGTGCCAGCAGCAAAGTTGGGGGACTAGCGGGACGGGAGCAGTACTTC	CASSKVGGLAGREQYF
TRBV27	.	TRBJ1-5	many	TGTGCCAGCAGTTTATCCTCGGGCTCCAATCAGCCCCAGCATTTT	CASSLSSGSNQPQHF
TRBV6-2/TRBV6-3	.	TRBJ1-6	few	TGTGCCAGCAGTGAACCGCTAGAGGGGGAACGCTATAATTCACCCCTCCACTTT	CASSEPLEGERYNSPLHF
TRBV28	.	TRBJ1-5	few	TGTGCCAGCAGTTTATGGGGTACCAATCAGCCCCAGCATTTT	CASSLWGTNQPQHF
TRBV7-3	.	TRBJ2-2	many	TGTGCCAGCAGCTCCCCTGTGAGGGGCGTAGACACCGGGGAGCTGTTTTTT	CASSSPVRGVDTGELFF
TRBV7-3	.	TRBJ2-3	.	TGTGCCAGCAGCTTAACGGGGCGAGGACAGACAGATACGCAGTATTTT	CASSLTGRGQTDTQYF
TRBV4-3	.	TRBJ2-1	.	TGCGCCAGCAGCCAAGAGTGGCAGGGATCTGCCGACTTCAATGAGCAGTTCTTC	CASSQEWQGSADFNEQFF
TRBV9	.	TRBJ1-1	many	TGTGCCAGCAGCGTAGCAGAGGGAAACACTGAAGCTTTCTTT	CASSVAEGNTEAFF
TRBV27	.	TRBJ2-1	many	TGTGCCAGCAGTTTATATCCCCCGGGACAGAAGGGGGGGAGGGGCTCCTACAATGAGCAGTTCTTC	CASSLYPPGQKGGRGSYNEQFF
TRBV11-3	.	TRBJ2-1	many	TGTGCCAGCAGCTTAGTTTCTGGTCGGGATTATGAGCAGTTCTTC	CASSLVSGRDYEQFF
TRBV20-1	TRBD2	TRBJ2-1	many	TGCAGTGCTAGAGACTCACTAGCGGGAGGGGACTACAATGAGCAGTTCTTC	CSARDSLAGGDYNEQFF
TRBV19	.	TRBJ1-5	.	TGTGCCAGTAGTACCATCTCGGGACAAATAGGGGGGACTAGCAATCAGCCCCAGCATTTT	CASSTISGQIGGTSNQPQHF
TRBV12-3/TRBV12-4	.	TRBJ2-1	many	TGTGCCAGCAGTTTAAGCTACAATGAGCAGTTCTTC	CASSLSYNEQFF
TRBV6-5	.	TRBJ1-6	.	TGTGCCAGCAGTTACTCGAACAGGAGGGGCAGGTCCCTCCACTTT	CASSYSNRRGRSLHF
TRBV18	.	TRBJ1-5	many	TGTGCCAGCTCAAGGTCGACGCCTTATAGCAATCAGCCCCAGCATTTT	CASSRSTPYSNQPQHF
TRBV2	.	TRBJ2-7	many	TGTGCCAGCATGGGGACCGTCGGCACCTACGAGCAGTACTTC	CASMGTVGTYEQYF
TRBV5-4	.	TRBJ1-4	few	TGTGCCAGCAGCTTAGGGTTCGGTGAAAAACTGTTTTTT	CASSLGFGEKLFF
TRBV7-3	TRBD2	TRBJ2-2	.	TGTGCCAGCAGCTTAACGGCTAGCGGGAGGGCCACCACCGGGGAGCTGTTTTTT	CASSLTASGRATTGELFF
TRBV11-2	.	TRBJ2-1	many	TGTGCCAGCAGCTTACTAGAGCGGTACAATGAGCAGTTCTTC	CASSLLERYNEQFF
TRBV6-1	TRBD1	TRBJ2-1	many	TGTGCCAGCAGTCCCTGGACAGGTAGCTCCTACAATGAGCAGTTCTTC	CASSPWTGSSYNEQFF
TRBV24-1	.	TRBJ2-2	.	TGTGCCACCAGTGCAAGAGAGAACACCGGGGAGCTGTTTTTT	CATSARENTGELFF
TRBV2	.	TRBJ2-2	.	TGTGCCAGCACCGAGGGCCAAATGAACACCGGGGAGCTGCTTTTT	CASTEGQMNTGELLF
TRBV7-2	TRBD2	TRBJ2-5	many	TGTGCCAGCTGGGACGCGGGAGTGGAGACCCAGTACTTC	CASWDAGVETQYF